These 6 T cell receptor beta chains share one sample of origin, sequenced in a study of T cells after yellow fever vaccination. MiXCR, run by TCRdb on the 5' RACE reads, gives a single entry per CDR3 protein. The sample contains approximately 96,000 distinct CDR3 sequences, 8% to 10% of which appear only once. Sequenced material: CD8+ T cells not binding an NS4B(214-222) dextramer, sorted from PBMCs, taken roughly 14 days after the first yellow fever vaccination. All receptors derive from a man between 18 and 29 years old who received the YFV17D yellow fever vaccine.

CDR3 protein: CSAGPGTGSPDVDGYTF. The CDR3 nucleotides read TGCAGTGCTGGACCGGGGACAGGGTCCCCTGATGTAGATGGCTACACCTTC. The chain combines TRBV20-1 with TRBJ1-2; 9 positions match TRBD1. Trimming removed 5 bases from V and 6 bases from J; junction bases left unmatched: 19. Looked up from germline, CDR1 is DFQATT and CDR2 is SNEGSKA (reference sequence). This CDR3 has 17 residues.

This clonotype was found a few times. The chain uses TRBV27 and TRBJ2-7; D is possibly TRBD2 (6 bases). This CDR3 contains 17 residues. Germline V gene data show CDR1 as MNHEY and CDR2 as SMNVEV (reference sequence). V lost 6 bases to trimming and J lost 4 bases, with 25 bases between them. This CDR3 is CASRARPGVTAKYEQYV. The DNA of the CDR3 is TGTGCCAGCAGGGCTAGACCGGGGGTGACAGCTAAGTACGAGCAGTACGTC.

This clonotype appeared once. The V gene is TRBV11-2, the J gene TRBJ2-3, with 10 bases fitting TRBD2. The V gene's germline CDR1 is SGHAT and CDR2 FQNNGV. The V segment lost 5 bases and the J segment 0 bases; nucleotides outside the gene matches: 11. The CDR3 is 18 residues long. This chain's CDR3 is CASSTPGSGGRSTDTQYF. Here the CDR3 DNA reads TGTGCCAGCAGCACGCCCGGTAGCGGGGGGCGGAGCACAGATACGCAGTATTTT.

The V and J genes are TRBV10-2 and TRBJ2-5; D might be TRBD2 (5 bases). From germline, CDR1 is WSHSY and CDR2 SAAADI. V lost 8 bases and J lost 5, with 15 bases in between. The CDR3 is made up of 13 amino acids. Written as DNA, the CDR3 is TGCGCCAGCTCCGGACTGCACGACGAGACCCAGTACTTC. This sequence encodes CASSGLHDETQYF.

V gene TRBV28 combines with J gene TRBJ2-1; TRBD2 matches 16 bases. Losses at the gene ends were 1 base for V and 7 bases for J; bases not matched to a gene: 7. The CDR3 spans 18 residues. Germline CDR1 reads MDHEN; CDR2 reads SYDVKM. CDR3 residues: CASSLSGTSGGAKNEQFF. The DNA of the CDR3 is TGTGCCAGCAGTTTATCCGGGACTAGCGGGGGGGCCAAGAATGAGCAGTTCTTC.

This chain joins TRBV9 and TRBJ1-5, with D possibly TRBD1 on 5 matching bases. The germline V gene encodes CDR1 SGDLS and CDR2 YYNGEE. CDR3 size: 14 residues. With 1 base removed from V and 3 bases from J, the gap between germline ends came to 8 bases. CDR3 amino acids: CASSVSGDNQPQHF. Here the CDR3 DNA reads TGTGCCAGCAGCGTATCGGGGGACAATCAGCCCCAGCATTTT.